The 24 T cell receptor beta chains presented below share a single source sample, sequenced in a study of neurological immune-mediated disorders. TCRdb ran MiXCR on the 5' RACE reads and lists one entry per CDR3 protein. The sample shows under 60,000 distinct CDR3 sequences, roughly 15% of them seen only once. What was sequenced was PBMCs. These receptors came from a man aged 55 to 70 in good health.

The chain uses TRBV5-1 and TRBJ1-1; D uncertain. The V and J ends lost 1 base and 4 bases respectively, with 5 bases between them. This CDR3 is 12 amino acids long. Germline CDR1 is SGHRS and CDR2 is YFSETQ. CDR3 DNA: TGCGCCAGCAGCTTGCGGAGCACTGAAGCTTTCTTT. Translating it yields CASSLRSTEAFF.

In its sample, this clonotype was seen many times. V gene TRBV7-9 combines with J gene TRBJ2-1; 7 bases line up with TRBD1. The CDR3 covers 15 residues. With V trimmed by 5 bases and J by 3 bases, 7 bases remained unmatched. CDR1 SEHNR and CDR2 FQNEAQ come from the germline V gene (reference sequence). The CDR3 loop reads CASSPDRVYYNEQFF. Written as DNA, the CDR3 is TGTGCCAGCAGCCCCGACAGGGTTTACTACAATGAGCAGTTCTTC.

This clonotype was recorded at least ten times. Relative to the germline gene, one junction end is altered; a read error may explain this. This chain links TRBV10-3 with TRBJ2-2, with D possibly being TRBD2 (5 bases). The CDR3 has 12 residues. Per germline, CDR1 ENHRY and CDR2 SYGVKD. The CDR3 DNA sequence: TGTGCCATAAGTCCGGGAACCGGGGAGCTTTTTTTT. Translated, it gives CAISPGTGELFF.

This clonotype was seen at least ten times. V usage is TRBV11-2 and J usage is TRBJ2-5; D may match TRBD1 or TRBD2 (7 bases each). V was trimmed by 4 bases and J by 4 bases, leaving 28 bases between them. The CDR3 runs 19 residues. CDR1 and CDR2 from the germline V gene are SGHAT and FQNNGV. This chain's CDR3 is CASSSKGGTAYWWGETQYF. The CDR3 bases are TGTGCCAGCAGCTCAAAGGGGGGGACAGCCTATTGGTGGGGAGAGACCCAGTACTTC.

This clonotype was seen at least ten times. The rearrangement joins TRBV10-3 to TRBJ2-3; maybe TRBD2 (6 bases). CDR3 size: 13 residues. Deletions cut 8 bases from V and 0 bases from J, with 9 bases between. Germline V gene sequence: CDR1 ENHRY, CDR2 SYGVKD. CDR3 region: CAIGGGSTDTQYF. The CDR3 coding sequence is TGTGCCATCGGTGGGGGGAGCACAGATACGCAGTATTTT.

This clonotype was counted many times. The chain uses TRBV20-1 and TRBJ2-2; D might be TRBD2 (6 bases). V lost 0 bases and J 5 bases, leaving 19 bases between the germline ends. The CDR3 is 17 amino acids. Germline CDR1 is DFQATT and CDR2 is SNEGSKA (reference sequence). The CDR3 protein is CSARDPLHPGGTGELFF. The CDR3 nucleotides are TGCAGTGCTAGAGATCCTTTACACCCCGGAGGGACCGGGGAGCTGTTTTTT.

This clonotype was observed at least ten times. The chain recombines TRBV9 with TRBJ2-2; perhaps D is TRBD1 or TRBD2 (5 bases each). Germline V gene data show CDR1 as SGDLS and CDR2 as YYNGEE. CDR3 length equals 13 residues. V was shortened by 3 bases and J by 6 bases, with 9 bases between the two germline ends. CDR3 sequence: CASSGPGPGELFF. The CDR3 DNA follows: TGTGCCAGCAGCGGTCCGGGGCCCGGGGAGCTGTTTTTT.

This clonotype was recorded many times. This chain joins TRBV5-1 and TRBJ2-3, with D tentatively TRBD1 (6 bases). The CDR3 runs 16 residues. V dropped 0 bases and J dropped 1 base, with 12 bases sitting between them. Germline lookup yields CDR1 SGHRS and CDR2 YFSETQ. The CDR3 nucleotides read TGCGCCAGCAGCTTGGAGGGGGATTTTGGCACAGATACGCAGTATTTT. Protein: CASSLEGDFGTDTQYF. Full variable domain (missing parts from reference TRBV5-1 and TRBJ2-3): KAGVTQTPRYLIKTRGQQVTLSCSPISGHRSVSWYQQTPGQGLQFLFEYFSETQRNKGNFPGRFSGRQFSNSRSEMNVSTLELGDSALYLCASSLEGDFGTDTQYFGPGTRLTVL.

This clonotype was seen at least ten times. The chain recombines TRBV5-1 with TRBJ2-1, with D unresolved. The CDR3 runs to 17 residues. The V gene's germline CDR1 is SGHRS and CDR2 YFSETQ. V was clipped by 1 base and J by 5 bases, with 19 bases between them. The CDR3 region is CASSLLPNSEFHNEQFF. CDR3 nucleotide sequence: TGCGCCAGCAGCTTGCTTCCGAACAGCGAATTCCACAATGAGCAGTTCTTC.

This clonotype was recorded many times. The chain links TRBV20-1 to TRBJ2-1, with D possibly being TRBD2 (5 bases). The CDR3 has 18 residues. Germline loops: CDR1 DFQATT, CDR2 SNEGSKA (reference sequence). The V end lost 1 base, the J end lost 0 bases, and 19 bases lay between the germline ends. This CDR3 reads CSARVWGSAQSSYNEQFF. The CDR3 nucleotides are TGCAGTGCTAGAGTTTGGGGTAGCGCGCAAAGCTCCTACAATGAGCAGTTCTTC.

This clonotype showed up just a few times. Being one base from a much bigger clone, this may be a read error. The CDR3 loop reads CDSSIGTSATGELFF. CDR3 nucleotide sequence: TGTGACAGTAGTATAGGGACTAGCGCAACCGGGGAGCTGTTTTTT. The gene calls are TRBV19 and TRBJ2-2, with 10 bases aligning to TRBD2. In germline, CDR1 is LNHDA, CDR2 SQIVND (reference sequence). This CDR3 region has 15 residues.

The sample holds many counts of this clonotype. This chain connects TRBV29-1 to TRBJ2-1, with 8 nucleotides matching TRBD2. J gave up 10 bases and V 7 bases, and 18 bases lay outside the gene matches. The CDR3 covers 15 residues. Germline V lookup: CDR1 SQVTM, CDR2 ANQGSEA. The CDR3 DNA sequence: TGCAGCGGCTTAGCGGGATCGCCCCCGGGCAGCGAGCAGTTCTTC. This translates into CSGLAGSPPGSEQFF.

This rearrangement joins TRBV12-3 or TRBV12-4 to TRBJ2-5; D perhaps matches TRBD1 (5 bases). Trimming cost V 6 bases and J 7 bases, with 12 bases left between them. The CDR3 spans 12 residues. This CDR3 reads CASSAGWGTQYF. The CDR3 DNA is TGTGCCAGCAGCGCAGGGTGGGGGACCCAGTACTTC.

In this sample, this clonotype turned up many times. The chain joins TRBV5-1 to TRBJ2-7; 10 bases are shared with TRBD1. Germline CDR1 is SGHRS and CDR2 is YFSETQ. V dropped 2 bases and J dropped 6; count of bases not matched to a gene: 5. This CDR3 comprises 14 residues. This chain's CDR3 is CASSFGTGVGEQYF. DNA of the CDR3: TGCGCCAGCAGCTTCGGGACAGGGGTTGGCGAGCAGTACTTC.

This clonotype came up many times. The rearrangement uses TRBV7-2 and TRBJ2-1, with TRBD2 matching 10 bases. The CDR3 sequence is 16 residues long. Germline V lookup: CDR1 SGHTA, CDR2 FQGNSA. V gave up 5 bases and J gave up 9 bases; unmatched junction bases: 13. CDR3: CASSREAGGPLGEQFF. The CDR3 DNA reads TGTGCCAGCAGCCGAGAAGCGGGAGGGCCGTTGGGTGAGCAGTTCTTC.

This clonotype showed up many times. The chain uses TRBV28 and TRBJ2-7; 10 bases line up with TRBD1. This CDR3 is 13 amino acids long. Trimming took 6 bases from V and 11 from J; bases not matched to a gene: 10. Germline V CDR1 and CDR2: MDHEN, SYDVKM. CDR3 residues: CASREPTGTGEYF. The CDR3 DNA sequence: TGTGCCAGCAGGGAGCCTACCGGGACAGGGGAGTACTTC.

This clonotype was recorded at least ten times. The chain carries TRBV5-1 and TRBJ2-1; 12 bases are a match to TRBD2. This CDR3 region has 17 residues. Trimming took 3 bases from V and 3 from J; bases not matched to a gene: 7. In germline, CDR1 is SGHRS, CDR2 YFSETQ. CDR3: CASSWTSGTGSYNEQFF. The CDR3 region has the DNA TGCGCCAGCAGCTGGACTAGCGGGACAGGGAGCTACAATGAGCAGTTCTTC.

This clonotype was detected many times. V gene TRBV7-2 combines with J gene TRBJ2-1; 9 positions agree with TRBD1. Germline CDR1 and CDR2: SGHTA and FQGNSA. The CDR3 totals 13 residues. Trimming cost V 5 bases and J 9 bases; bases outside gene matches: 5. The CDR3 here is CASSKTGGREQFF. The DNA of the CDR3 is TGTGCCAGCAGCAAGACAGGGGGGCGTGAGCAGTTCTTC. Full variable domain (remainder filled in from reference TRBV7-2 and TRBJ2-1): GAGVSQSPSNKVTEKGKDVELRCDPISGHTALYWYRQSLGQGLEFLIYFQGNSAPDKSGLPSDRFSAERTGGSVSTLTIQRTQQEDSAVYLCASSKTGGREQFFGPGTRLTVL.

Only one count was recorded for this clonotype. The chain links TRBV27 to TRBJ1-1; 8 bases match TRBD1. CDR1 MNHEY and CDR2 SMNVEV come from the germline V gene (reference sequence). The CDR3 has 14 residues. Trimming took 4 bases from V and 5 from J; bases not matched to a gene: 6. As DNA, the CDR3 is TGTGCCAGCAGTTCCCGACAGGGGTGGACTGAAGCTTTCTTT. This encodes CASSSRQGWTEAFF.

This clonotype is judged medium-sized. J is TRBJ2-1 and V is TRBV20-1; 7 bases map to TRBD2. Germline V gene data show CDR1 as DFQATT and CDR2 as SNEGSKA (reference sequence). This CDR3 has 16 amino acids. Losses at the gene ends were 0 bases for V and 5 bases for J; bases not matched to a gene: 10. Here the CDR3 DNA reads TGCAGTGCTAGAGATAATCGGCTAGCGGCCGACAATGAGCAGTTCTTC. Translating gives CSARDNRLAADNEQFF.

This clonotype was observed many times. The chain uses TRBV3-1 and TRBJ2-5; D possibly corresponds to TRBD2 (5 bases). Germline CDR1 reads LGHDT; CDR2 reads YNNKEL (reference sequence). The V end was cut by 7 bases, the J end by 6 bases, with 6 bases between. The CDR3 spans 10 residues. Written as DNA, the CDR3 is TGTGCCAGCAACGGGAAGACCCAGTACTTC. Amino acid sequence: CASNGKTQYF.

This clonotype was seen repeatedly, ten times or more. The DNA of the CDR3 is TGCAGCGCCCCGGGGGGCTCAACTAATGAAAAACTGTTTTTT. Its protein is CSAPGGSTNEKLFF. This chain connects TRBV20-1 to TRBJ1-4, with a weak D call TRBD1 (6 bases). Germline CDR1 is DFQATT and CDR2 is SNEGSKA (reference sequence). The CDR3 is 14 amino acids.

This clonotype came up many times. This sequence joins TRBV29-1 and TRBJ2-4, with D uncertain. Germline loops: CDR1 SQVTM, CDR2 ANQGSEA. CDR3 size: 11 residues. Trimming stripped 4 bases from V and 5 bases from J, with 6 bases between. CDR3 in amino acids: CSVGTENIQYF. The CDR3 DNA reads TGCAGCGTTGGAACAGAAAACATTCAGTACTTC.

This clonotype was seen many times. The rearrangement links TRBV9 to TRBJ1-3; 10 bases line up with TRBD1. Unmatched junction bases numbered 8, after V lost 4 bases and J lost 4 bases. The CDR3 has 16 residues. Per the germline V gene, CDR1 is SGDLS and CDR2 is YYNGEE. DNA for the CDR3: TGTGCCAGCAGCCCCCCGGGGACAGGGGCCGGAAACACCATATATTTT. Translation: CASSPPGTGAGNTIYF.